This T cell receptor (beta chain) was sequenced for a study of response to subunit inactivated influenza vaccine listed by TCRdb under 2018. Notes on the research overall: Deep quantitative T cell receptor repertoire profiling was used in the study to track responses to a trivalent subunit inactivated influenza vaccine.

The CDR3 measures 15 amino acids from cysteine to phenylalanine. Only the CDR3 DNA is retained, 45 bases long and in frame from the first base. Germline trimming: 4 bases from V, 2 bases from J; junction bases outside gene matches: 4. CDR1 is given as SGHKS and CDR2 as YYEKEE, both from the germline V gene (reference sequence). This clonotype was counted between two and nine times. Its recognized antigen is unknown. Per-nucleotide qualities are absent, and no much larger clonotype sits a single base away. Receptor libraries were prepared by RT-PCR. Sequencing was performed on an Illumina HiSeq 2500. The public reads were reprocessed in TCRdb via fastp at Q25 and MiXCR, keeping in-frame beta chains. Identical CDR3 protein sequences are pooled into one entry, listed with their most common genes and DNA. This sample is represented by just under 550,000 distinct CDR3 sequences; around 21% of them were singletons. Together, the top ten hold about 3% of the sample.

Here is what the overall study found, with its caveats: According to the authors, only a limited number of new T cells may be recruited by each seasonal influenza vaccination.

These same data were also listed under a study on T cells expressing NK-cell markers. The other study reports the following: TCR beta cDNA libraries were prepared using 5'RACE template switching, which introduced a universal primer site and unique molecular identifiers. Three sorted T-cell subsets (CD3+CD56+NKG2C+, CD3+CD56+NKG2C- and CD3+CD56-NKG2C+) from about 8 donors had their TCR beta-chain repertoires profiled. Seven of the eight sequenced donors were HCMV-seropositive and one was HCMV-seronegative. In several experiments an anti-gammadeltaTCR antibody was added to restrict sorting to alphabetaTCR-expressing T cells. In several donors, the dominant CD3+CD56+NKG2C+ clonotypes ranked among the top 10 CD8+ clonotypes, making up roughly 1.0-7.0% of CD8+ T cells. Those dominant clonotypes were again the most abundant among CD3+CD56-NKG2C+ cells in a few donors, at about 25-65%. Whether the expanded NKG2C-expressing T cell clones were specific for HCMV antigens remained unclear. Randomly selected healthy volunteers, three men and five women, were used as the eight sequenced donors. A commercial ELISA kit detecting HCMV-specific IgG in serum was used to determine HCMV serostatus. Ficoll density gradient centrifugation was used to isolate peripheral blood mononuclear cells from blood. Using Miltenyi isolation kits, CD4+ and CD8+ T cells were isolated from PBMC through magnetic immunoseparation. cDNA synthesis was primed from the TCR beta constant segment, followed by two successive PCR amplification steps. Illumina HiSeq 2000/2500, MiSeq or NextSeq was used to sequence libraries as 2 x 150 bp reads. MIGEC was used to demultiplex reads and group the reads by UMI, and MiTCR was used to assemble and quantify clonotypes. Only TCR cDNA sequences supported by at least two reads were kept to exclude erroneous sequences. The tcR package was used for downstream repertoire analysis, and clonotypes were matched between fractions using CDR3 nucleotide sequence together with V segment. VDJmatch was used to annotate antigen specificity against VDJdb, with one amino acid substitution in CDR3 allowed.

The sequence was collected from a man aged 45 to 65 who received an inactivated influenza vaccine. Donor details come from another sample of the same person, matched by shared clones. The sequence joins TRBV5-5 to TRBJ2-7; 12 central bases correspond to TRBD2. The starting material was CD4+ T cells sorted from PBMCs, obtained about 11 days after vaccination. The sequenced DNA is TGTGCCAGCAGCGCACTAGCGGGGGGAACCTACGAGCAGTACTTC. Its coded protein is CASSALAGGTYEQYF.